The subject of this entry is one T cell receptor (beta chain). These data belong to a study of blood T cell repertoires in COVID-19. About the study: From the United States, Italy and Spain came samples of acute and convalescent COVID-19. From T cells, B-cell-depleted T cells, or PBMCs came the material, which was cDNA or gDNA.

This CDR3 comprises 14 residues. Germline CDR1 and CDR2: GTSNPN and SVGIG (reference sequence). V lost 2 bases and J lost 5; bases outside the gene matches: 6. Study processing details: Reference gene primer amplification yielded estimated nucleated cell counts. Libraries were prepared by immunoSEQ multiplex PCR; TCRdb keeps only in-frame clonotypes and omits some of them. V and J calls and clone size are those listed in that table; D and trimming were worked out from the DNA. The sample shows a few hundred thousand clones, about 91% of them seen only once. The material sequenced was peripheral blood. The clonotype comes from a woman in her 30s who had recovered from COVID-19. The chain employs TRBV30 and TRBJ1-1, with TRBD1 matching 9 bases. The CDR3 DNA sequence: TGTGCCTGGAGTATGACAGGGGGATGGACTGAAGCTTTCTTT. This translates into CAWSMTGGWTEAFF.